This TCR beta chain was retrieved from a study of blood T cell repertoires in COVID-19 (dated by TCRdb to between 2020 and 2021). Study-wide context: Samples covering the acute and convalescent phases of COVID-19 were provided by collaborators in the United States, Italy and Spain. The prospective study material was composed of cDNA or gDNA derived from T cells, B-cell-depleted T cells, or PBMCs. The dataset comprised deeply sampled blood TCRbeta repertoires from subjects exposed to, actively infected with, or recovered from COVID-19. The repertoires were released in a freely available public database intended as a resource for research on the immune response to SARS-CoV-2. Samples were obtained from the ongoing ImmuneRACE study (first 160 participants) and from about 1,300 subjects provided by 6 global collaborators. Sample metadata almost always included a de-identified subject ID, COVID-19 status, age in years and sex. Where HLA class I and class II types were available, the types were taken from metadata supplied by the sample provider, not from assay-based typing. Overall study results and their limits: The amount of clinical and demographic metadata varied by source and participant and was provided uncurated.

Remarks on this clone: The clone's antigen remains unknown. Qualities for individual bases were not recorded, and no much larger clone is one base off.

TCRbeta CDR3 regions were amplified from genomic DNA by means of the immunoSEQ Assay, a bias-controlled multiplex PCR. On the authors' methods: Nucleated cell counts per sample were estimated from amplification of reference gene primers within the assay. To quantify the absolute abundance of each unique TCRbeta CDR3 rearrangement, sequence reads were collapsed and filtered. For each sample, productive Simpson clonality was calculated as the square root of Simpson's diversity index across productive rearrangements. TCRdb stores this immuneACCESS table with in-frame sequences only. Part of the clones is absent; in the studies checked, under half of the shortfall reflects unresolved V genes, and no reason is known for the rest. V, J and clone size reflect that table, while D and trimming were determined from the DNA. This sample holds about 97,000 clones; approximately 91% were observed only once. The ten top clones hold 17% of the sample.

The CDR3 runs 14 residues from the cysteine to the phenylalanine. Only the CDR3 DNA stays, 42 bases, in frame from base 1. V sheds 1 base and J sheds 5 bases, leaving 10 bases between their ends. Per the germline V gene, SGHDT is the CDR1 and YYEEEE is the CDR2. Whole blood was collected in K2EDTA tubes by collaborating institutions according to the institutions' own protocols. For TCRbeta analysis, collaborators shipped samples as frozen whole blood, isolated PBMCs, or DNA extracted from either of those sample types. Sequenced material: peripheral blood. The origin of this receptor is a man aged 45-60 years with acute or convalescent COVID-19. The sequence links TRBV5-6 to TRBJ1-5; the D segment cannot be called with confidence. The DNA is as follows: TGTGCCAGCAGCTTGTTCGGGTCCGATCAGCCCCAGCATTTT. Its translation reads: CASSLFGSDQPQHF.